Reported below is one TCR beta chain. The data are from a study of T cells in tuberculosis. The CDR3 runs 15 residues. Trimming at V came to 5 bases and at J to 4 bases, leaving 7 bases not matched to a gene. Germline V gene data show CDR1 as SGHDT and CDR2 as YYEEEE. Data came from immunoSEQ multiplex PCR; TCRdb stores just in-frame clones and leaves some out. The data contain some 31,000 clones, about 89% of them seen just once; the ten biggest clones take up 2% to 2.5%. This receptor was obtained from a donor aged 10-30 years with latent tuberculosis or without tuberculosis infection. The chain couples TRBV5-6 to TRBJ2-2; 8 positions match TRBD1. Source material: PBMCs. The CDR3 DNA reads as TGTGCCAGCAGACTACGACAGGGGCTCACCGGGGAGCTGTTTTTT. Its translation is CASRLRQGLTGELFF.